The present T cell receptor beta chain was sequenced within a study of T-cell reconstitution after alpha-beta-depleted transplantation in children. Study findings and constraints: In patients about two months after transplant, alpha-beta T cells reportedly arose from several hundred expanded graft clones. The main origin of T-cell counts and diversity one year after transplant was newly produced T cells.

TCRbeta library construction was performed incorporating unique molecular identifiers. One entry per CDR3 protein results from TCRdb running MiXCR on the PCR reads. In the table there are approximately 230,000 distinct CDR3 sequences, roughly 25% of which are singletons. V lost 5 bases, J lost 7 bases, and 8 bases lay in between. The CDR3 totals 11 residues. In its sample, this clonotype was seen many times. Its antigen is not identified. This chain connects TRBV12-3 or TRBV12-4 to TRBJ1-1; D might be TRBD1 (5 bases). Sequenced material: PBMCs, mostly from graft donor cells, taken 360 days after TCRalphabeta/CD19-depleted stem cell transplant. The clonotype originates from a female patient between 2 and 15 years old who had a stem cell transplant for congenital amegakaryocytic thrombocytopenia, so the T cells may come from the graft donor. This chain's CDR3 is CASSATDEAFF. CDR3 coding DNA: TGTGCCAGCAGTGCGACAGATGAAGCTTTCTTT.